This entry features one T cell receptor beta chain sequence. Its antigen is still unknown. V lost 3 bases and J lost 3, with 12 bases in between. The length of the CDR3 is 15 residues. The germline V gene encodes CDR1 MGHDK and CDR2 SYGVNS. The sample comes from a study of CD8+ T cells in alopecia areata. Notes on the study in general: Normal skin's resident alphabeta T cells are also sequenced in scalp samples. Since there was just one nonresponder, nobody can yet say how baseline CD8+ expansion ties to response.

As to treatment: oral pan-JAK inhibitor, 5-10 mg twice daily. Extraction and reverse transcription of RNA yielded cDNA as the sequencing template. Assay: immunoSEQ multiplex PCR; the TCRdb copy retains only in-frame clones and omits some. The table includes around 120,000 clones, 61% detected once. This material consisted of CD4+ T cells sorted from blood, taken at week 4, from a patient treated with tofacitinib. This TCR came from a human donor with alopecia areata. The V call is TRBV25-1, the J call TRBJ1-3, with D possibly matching TRBD1 (5 bases). CDR3 protein: CASSEAGPFGNTIYF. The CDR3 DNA is TGTGCCAGCAGTGAGGCAGGGCCGTTTGGAAACACCATATATTTT. The whole variable domain, filled in from reference TRBV25-1 and TRBJ1-3, reads EADIYQTPRYLVIGTGKKITLECSQTMGHDKMYWYQQDPGMELHLIHYSYGVNSTEKGDLSSESTVSRIRTEHFPLTLESARPSHTSQYLCASSEAGPFGNTIYFGEGSWLTVV.